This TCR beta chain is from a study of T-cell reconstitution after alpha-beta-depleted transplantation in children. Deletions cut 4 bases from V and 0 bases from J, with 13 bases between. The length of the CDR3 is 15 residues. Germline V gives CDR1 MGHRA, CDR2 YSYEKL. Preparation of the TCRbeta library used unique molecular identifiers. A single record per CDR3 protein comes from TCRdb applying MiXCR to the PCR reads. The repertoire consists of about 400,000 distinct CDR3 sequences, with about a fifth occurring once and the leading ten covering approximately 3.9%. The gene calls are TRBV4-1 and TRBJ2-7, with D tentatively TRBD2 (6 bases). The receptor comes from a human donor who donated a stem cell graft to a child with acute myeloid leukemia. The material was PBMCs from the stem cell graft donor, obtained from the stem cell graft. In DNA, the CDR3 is TGCGCCAGCAGCCTAAGCGGGTCCACCTCCTACGAGCAGTACTTC. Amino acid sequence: CASSLSGSTSYEQYF.